These 22 T cell receptor beta chains came from one sample sequenced in a study of human versus mouse CDR3 diversity and MHC coevolution. Profiling relied on immunoSEQ multiplex PCR, and the TCRdb table lists in-frame clones only, not all of them. The sample shows just under 60,000 clones, around 94% of them seen only once. Sequencing was done on a sample of naive CD4+ T cells from blood. The subset denotes: CD45RO-negative CD62L-positive naive CD4 T cells. The receptors here all came from a person in their sixties in good health.

The chain links TRBV15 to TRBJ2-7; 8 positions match TRBD2. V dropped 0 bases and J dropped 5; count of bases not matched to a gene: 6. The CDR3 has 15 residues. Germline CDR1 reads LNHNV; CDR2 reads YYDKDF (reference sequence). CDR3 bases: TGTGCCACCAGCAGAGAAGGGGCGGGAGGTAACGAGCAGTACTTC. Translation gives CATSREGAGGNEQYF.

The CDR3 nucleotides are TGTGCCATCAGTGAGGGTGGGGCTGCACGGGATTCACCCCTCCACTTT. Its translation: CAISEGGAARDSPLHF. The genes are TRBV10-3 and TRBJ1-6; possibly TRBD1 for D (5 bases). Germline V gives CDR1 ENHRY, CDR2 SYGVKD. The CDR3 runs to 16 residues. The V end lost 2 bases, the J end lost 8 bases, and 16 bases lay between the germline ends.

The genes are TRBV30 and TRBJ1-2, with TRBD1 as a possible D gene (6 bases). CDR3 length: 15 residues. Trimming cost V 5 bases and J 4 bases, with 20 bases left between them. CDR1 GTSNPN and CDR2 SVGIG come from the germline V gene (reference sequence). In DNA form, the CDR3 reads TGTGCCTGGTTGACGGAATTCCGGGACATCTATGGCTACACCTTC. Its protein product is CAWLTEFRDIYGYTF.

This chain links TRBV6-1 with TRBJ1-3; D perhaps matches TRBD1 (6 bases). The V gene's germline CDR1 is MNHNS and CDR2 SASEGT. V was clipped by 9 bases and J by 0 bases, with 15 bases between them. CDR3 length: 15 amino acids. CDR3 in amino acids: CASFPGTTSGNTIYF. As DNA, the CDR3 is TGTGCCAGTTTTCCCGGGACAACCTCTGGAAACACCATATATTTT.

The rearrangement uses TRBV7-9 and TRBJ1-1; D is perhaps TRBD1 (5 bases). With 0 bases removed from V and 0 bases from J, the gap between germline ends came to 8 bases. The CDR3 has 15 residues. Germline CDR1 and CDR2: SEHNR and FQNEAQ (reference sequence). This CDR3 reads CASSLAGGMNTEAFF. The CDR3 coding sequence is TGTGCCAGCAGCTTAGCTGGGGGGATGAACACTGAAGCTTTCTTT.

The gene calls are TRBV6-1 and TRBJ2-3, with D perhaps TRBD1 (6 bases). The CDR3 is 14 residues long. Germline CDR1 is MNHNS and CDR2 is SASEGT. Trimming removed 6 bases from V and 4 bases from J, with 14 bases in between. In DNA form, the CDR3 reads TGTGCCAGCAGGGACAGTGGAGGAGCAGATACGCAGTATTTT. Protein product: CASRDSGGADTQYF.

The chain carries TRBV9 and TRBJ2-2; TRBD2 matches at 11 bases. The germline V gene has CDR1 SGDLS and CDR2 YYNGEE. V lost 0 bases, J lost 6 bases, and 7 bases stayed unmatched. The CDR3 has 17 amino acids. DNA of the CDR3: TGTGCCAGCAGCGTAGCCCCAATAGCGGGAGGGTCCGGGGAGCTGTTTTTT. Translated, it gives CASSVAPIAGGSGELFF.

The chain recombines TRBV7-2 with TRBJ1-4, with D tentatively TRBD1 (6 bases). V was cut by 5 bases and J by 3 bases, with 13 bases left in between. Per the germline V gene, CDR1 is SGHTA and CDR2 is FQGNSA. CDR3 length: 15 amino acids. The CDR3 loop reads CASSLQGLPNEKLFF. CDR3 DNA: TGTGCCAGCAGCCTCCAGGGGTTACCTAATGAAAAACTGTTTTTT.

This chain uses TRBV18 with TRBJ2-7; 7 nucleotides align to TRBD2. V lost 2 bases and J lost 5; bases outside the gene matches: 9. CDR3 length: 15 amino acids. Germline V gene lookup returns CDR1 KGHSH and CDR2 LQKENI. The CDR3 DNA reads TGTGCCAGCTCACCAGGGCCTCGGCGGGAGAACGAGCAGTACTTC. It specifies CASSPGPRRENEQYF.

The J gene is TRBJ2-3, the V gene TRBV7-8; weak D call: TRBD2 (7 bases). The V and J ends lost 1 base and 3 bases respectively, with 17 bases between them. The CDR3 is made up of 17 amino acids. Germline-derived CDR1 and CDR2 are SGHVS and FQNEAQ. The CDR3 bases are TGTGCCAGCAGCTTAGGCCGGCCCGGGGGGCCGACAGATACGCAGTATTTT. This translates into CASSLGRPGGPTDTQYF.

This clone is a singleton in its sample. The chain combines TRBV9 with TRBJ2-7, with TRBD1 identical over 8 bases. The CDR3 totals 15 residues. V lost 4 bases and J lost 3; bases outside the gene matches: 9. Germline lookup yields CDR1 SGDLS and CDR2 YYNGEE. Written as DNA, the CDR3 is TGTGCCAGCAGCCCTTCCGGCACAGGGGGCTACGAGCAGTACTTC. Translating it yields CASSPSGTGGYEQYF.

This chain links TRBV5-4 with TRBJ1-1, with TRBD1 matching over 8 bases. The CDR3 totals 15 residues. The trim removed 0 bases at V and 3 bases at J, leaving 4 bases unmatched. Per the germline V gene, CDR1 is SGHNT and CDR2 is YYREEE (reference sequence). The CDR3, as DNA: TGTGCCAGCAGCTTGGGCAGGGGGCATGACACTGAAGCTTTCTTT. Residues: CASSLGRGHDTEAFF.

This chain connects TRBV6-4 to TRBJ1-1, with D perhaps matching TRBD1 (6 bases). The CDR3 extends over 14 amino acids. Trimming removed 0 bases at V and 5 bases at J, with 10 bases between. CDR1 MRHNA and CDR2 SNTAGT come from the germline V gene. DNA for the CDR3: TGTGCCAGCAGTGACTCGATGGGGGCGACTGAAGCTTTCTTT. Protein product: CASSDSMGATEAFF.

This clone was seen a single time. The CDR3 here is CASSLPPAGGRTDTQYF. The CDR3 bases are TGTGCCAGCAGCTTACCCCCAGCGGGAGGGCGCACAGATACGCAGTATTTT. The V and J genes are TRBV13 and TRBJ2-3, with 10 bases fitting TRBD2. CDR1 is PRHDT, CDR2 FYEKMQ, per germline (reference sequence). The CDR3 sequence is 17 residues long. The V and J ends lost 2 bases and 1 base, in that order; junction bases with no gene match: 6.

The chain recombines TRBV5-1 with TRBJ2-7; 7 bases map to TRBD2. The V and J ends lost 3 bases and 3 bases, in that order; junction bases with no gene match: 6. The germline CDR1 and CDR2 sequences are SGHRS and YFSETQ. The CDR3 has 14 amino acids. This CDR3 is CASSSDGGNYEQYF. Written as DNA, the CDR3 is TGCGCCAGCAGCTCTGACGGGGGGAACTACGAGCAGTACTTC.

V and J are TRBV5-6 and TRBJ2-3; 12 bases are shared with TRBD2. Germline V gene sequence: CDR1 SGHDT, CDR2 YYEEEE. J was trimmed by 3 bases and V by 3 bases; bases with no gene match: 11. This CDR3 has 18 residues. The chain's CDR3 is CASSSRRLAGVGTDTQYF. The CDR3, as DNA: TGTGCCAGCAGCTCGCGACGACTAGCGGGAGTCGGTACAGATACGCAGTATTTT.

The chain uses TRBV30 and TRBJ1-2; TRBD1 is a possible D gene (5 bases). Germline-derived CDR1 and CDR2 are GTSNPN and SVGIG (reference sequence). The CDR3 contains 13 residues. The ends were cut back, 3 bases at V and 6 bases at J, with 14 bases in the middle. Written as DNA, the CDR3 is TGTGCCTGGAGACTCCGGGGGGTGGATGGCTACACCTTC. Amino acid sequence: CAWRLRGVDGYTF.

The gene calls are TRBV5-1 and TRBJ2-5, with D hard to call. The end of the DNA fits TRBJ2-7 better, so the J call may be wrong. The germline V gene has CDR1 SGHRS and CDR2 YFSETQ. The CDR3 loop spans 11 amino acids. CDR3: CASSLGYEQYF. The CDR3 bases are TGCGCCAGCAGCTTGGGCTACGAGCAGTACTTC.

This clone was observed a handful of times. The chain combines TRBV7-9 with TRBJ2-3; 10 nucleotides align to TRBD2. V was clipped by 3 bases and J by 3 bases; unmatched bases: 9. Germline V gives CDR1 SEHNR, CDR2 FQNEAQ (reference sequence). This CDR3 has 17 amino acids. The CDR3 sequence is CASSLGLAGVLTDTQYF. The CDR3 DNA sequence: TGTGCCAGCAGCTTGGGTCTAGCGGGGGTGTTAACAGATACGCAGTATTTT.

The chain combines TRBV21-1 with TRBJ1-2. TRBV21-1 is labeled a pseudogene. The CDR3 totals 14 residues. The CDR3: CASSAVTGGYGYTF. The CDR3 DNA reads TGTGCCAGCTCTGCCGTCACCGGGGGCTATGGCTACACCTTC.

V and J are TRBV9 and TRBJ2-7; tentative D call: TRBD1 (7 bases). CDR3 length equals 16 residues. Between the trimmed V and J ends, which lost 2 bases and 0 bases, there was a span of 15 bases. Looked up from germline, CDR1 is SGDLS and CDR2 is YYNGEE. CDR3 amino acids: CASSVTGRDPSYEQYF. DNA of the CDR3: TGTGCCAGCAGCGTGACAGGGCGGGACCCCTCCTACGAGCAGTACTTC.

The table lists this clone with a count of one. The genes are TRBV5-1 and TRBJ1-3; no reliable D call. The length of the CDR3 is 15 residues. Germline loops: CDR1 SGHRS, CDR2 YFSETQ. Trimming took off 3 bases at V and 1 base at J, with 11 bases between the two ends. The CDR3 DNA reads TGCGCCAGCAGCTCGTTGGGCTGGTCTGGAAACACCATATATTTT. This encodes CASSSLGWSGNTIYF.